This T cell receptor (beta chain) was observed in a study of cytomegalovirus exposure and HLA in healthy donors. Details on this clone: The antigen is undetermined.

60 Vbeta and 13 Jbeta primers were used in PCR. Authors' analysis steps: As a later analysis found, there were 80 million or so unique TCR beta chains, of which roughly 11 million were shared. TCRdb's table, derived via immunoSEQ multiplex PCR, lists solely in-frame clones and lacks some. Clonal size and the V and J genes are those of that table, whereas D and trimming came from the DNA. The data hold about 130,000 clones, with more than 75% observed a single time. CDR3 length: 14 amino acids. Looked up from germline, CDR1 is SGHRS and CDR2 is YFSETQ. Trimming pared 4 bases from V and 7 bases from J, leaving 14 bases between. General study points: In vitro data verified a few CMV-associated chains as specific for CMV antigens. Evidence from a later analysis indicated that most CMV-associated TCR beta chains looked HLA-restricted.

The sample was PBMCs. The chain uses TRBV5-1 and TRBJ2-2; TRBD1 might be the D (5 bases). This receptor was identified in a man aged 35-49 years in good health and CMV-seronegative. Here the CDR3 reads CASSQIATDGELFF. DNA for the CDR3: TGCGCCAGCAGCCAGATCGCGACAGACGGGGAGCTGTTTTTT.